This entry lists 6 T cell receptor beta chains sequenced from one sample in a study of T-cell reconstitution after alpha-beta-depleted transplantation in children. Unique molecular identifiers were used to barcode this TCRbeta library. TCRdb processed the PCR reads anew with MiXCR; each CDR3 protein has one entry. This repertoire shows hundreds of thousands of distinct CDR3 sequences, around a sixth found once; its top ten account for under 1.2%. Sequenced material: PBMCs from the stem cell graft donor, taken from the stem cell graft. Receptors originate from a human donor who donated a stem cell graft to a child with acute myeloid leukemia.

The V and J genes are TRBV9 and TRBJ2-3; 8 bases are a match to TRBD2. Trimming removed 0 bases from V and 4 bases from J; junction bases left unmatched: 4. The CDR3 has 15 amino acids. The germline V gene has CDR1 SGDLS and CDR2 YYNGEE. The CDR3 loop reads CASSVGGGPPDTQYF. As DNA, the CDR3 is TGTGCCAGCAGCGTAGGCGGGGGGCCCCCAGATACGCAGTATTTT. Full variable domain (rest looked up from reference TRBV9 and TRBJ2-3): DSGVTQTPKHLITATGQRVTLRCSPRSGDLSVYWYQQSLDQGLQFLIQYYNGEERAKGNILERFSAQQFPDLHSELNLSSLELGDSALYFCASSVGGGPPDTQYFGPGTRLTVL.

The V and J genes are TRBV11-2 and TRBJ2-2; no clear D gene. Trimming left V 2 bases short and J 1 base short, with 20 bases between. The CDR3 runs to 19 residues. Germline V gene lookup returns CDR1 SGHAT and CDR2 FQNNGV. The CDR3 reads CASSLLSLINFQNTGELFF. CDR3 bases: TGTGCCAGCAGCTTACTCAGCCTGATTAACTTCCAGAACACCGGGGAGCTGTTTTTT.

This clonotype was counted many times. The J gene is TRBJ1-1, the V gene TRBV20-1, with D unclear. The ends were cut back, 5 bases at V and 1 base at J, with 11 bases in the middle. This CDR3 is 13 amino acids long. Germline CDR1 is DFQATT and CDR2 is SNEGSKA (reference sequence). The CDR3 DNA reads as TGCAGTGCTGTCGCGACGGCGAACACTGAAGCTTTCTTT. Translation: CSAVATANTEAFF.

This clonotype was observed at least ten times. The chain employs TRBV6-2 or TRBV6-3 and TRBJ2-7, with D unresolved. The length of the CDR3 is 14 residues. Germline-derived CDR1 and CDR2 are MNHEY and SVGEGT. V dropped 6 bases and J dropped 0 bases, with 12 bases sitting between them. As DNA, the CDR3 is TGTGCCAGCAGCGTGGACGGAATCTCCTACGAGCAGTACTTC. Its protein product is CASSVDGISYEQYF.

This clonotype was seen at least ten times. V gene TRBV20-1 combines with J gene TRBJ1-1; no reliable D call. Germline CDR1 and CDR2: DFQATT and SNEGSKA (reference sequence). The CDR3 contains 15 residues. V was pared by 0 bases and J by 6 bases, with 17 bases between. This CDR3 reads CSARDLKGSRAEAFF. In DNA, the CDR3 is TGCAGTGCTAGAGATCTCAAGGGATCTCGGGCTGAAGCTTTCTTT.

The chain couples TRBV5-1 to TRBJ1-1, with D perhaps matching TRBD1 (5 bases). V lost 0 bases and J lost 11, with 17 bases in between. CDR1 SGHRS and CDR2 YFSETQ come from the germline V gene. This CDR3 contains 14 residues. Here the CDR3 DNA reads TGCGCCAGCAGCTTGGCCGGCAGGGACCTACATGCTTTCTTT. Encoded protein: CASSLAGRDLHAFF.